This T cell receptor (beta chain) was retrieved from a study of a mutant IDH1 vaccine in newly diagnosed glioma. Looking at the study overall: Before enrollment, the patients had been treated with radiotherapy alone, temozolomide alone, or both together. Most of them had received both. Study-wide results and caveats: In just under 95% of patients, immune responses induced by the vaccine occurred. With respect to changes in top peripheral T cell clonotypes, pseudoprogression seemed unrelated.

On this clone itself: Its antigen is not identified.

Germline V gives CDR1 SGHDT, CDR2 YYEEEE. Trimming cost V 3 bases and J 3 bases; bases outside gene matches: 4. The CDR3 runs to 15 residues. Documented time point: week 35, safety follow-up. The vaccine gave 300 ug of a 20-mer mutant IDH1 peptide subcutaneously per dose. TCRdb keeps only in-frame clones here, not all; method: immunoSEQ multiplex PCR. The sample includes 50,000 to 70,000 clones, about 85% seen only once; the top ten take 3.5% to 5%. V usage is TRBV5-6 and J usage is TRBJ2-1; 9 positions match TRBD1. The sequence derives from a man aged 30 to 39 with glioma. This specimen was PBMCs, taken from a glioma patient whose treatment included an IDH1 peptide vaccine. This CDR3 is CASSSGTGFYNEQFF. The CDR3 DNA sequence: TGTGCCAGCAGCTCCGGGACAGGGTTCTACAATGAGCAGTTCTTC.